These T cell receptor beta chains were read from a single sample in a study of T cell changes during pregnancy in multiple sclerosis. The assay was immunoSEQ multiplex PCR, and TCRdb's table has in-frame clones only and misses some. The sample carries 95,000 to 100,000 clones, 75% to 95% recorded once. The sequencing here drew on peripheral blood, taken in the second trimester of pregnancy. The receptors come from a female donor with multiple sclerosis, enrolled in a pregnancy study. Each CDR3 is given with its conserved first and last residue. D genes are given only for firm matches. Expanded clones are given a class, and other clones once, few, many or no size at all.

v_call: TRBV30; clone_size: .; cdr3_length: 11; j_call: TRBJ2-1; d_call: TRBD2; cdr3_aa: CAWAGANEQFF; cdr3_nt: TGTGCTTGGGCGGGAGCCAATGAGCAGTTCTTC
v_call: TRBV19; clone_size: .; cdr3_length: 13; j_call: TRBJ1-4; d_call: .; cdr3_aa: CASSMGRGSKLFF; cdr3_nt: TGTGCCAGTAGTATGGGTCGCGGCTCGAAACTGTTTTTT
v_call: TRBV7-8; clone_size: .; cdr3_length: 13; j_call: TRBJ2-5; d_call: .; cdr3_aa: CASSLVGRETQYF; cdr3_nt: TGTGCCAGCAGCTTAGTAGGGAGGGAGACCCAGTACTTC
v_call: TRBV19; clone_size: once; cdr3_length: 14; j_call: TRBJ2-2; d_call: .; cdr3_aa: CASSIEGDTGELFF; cdr3_nt: TGTGCCAGTAGTATAGAAGGGGACACCGGGGAGCTGTTTTTT
v_call: TRBV27; clone_size: .; cdr3_length: 14; j_call: TRBJ1-1; d_call: .; cdr3_aa: CASSLFRGNTEAFF; cdr3_nt: TGTGCCAGCAGTTTGTTCAGGGGGAACACTGAAGCTTTCTTT
v_call: TRBV28; clone_size: .; cdr3_length: 14; j_call: TRBJ2-7; d_call: .; cdr3_aa: CASSFGGTALGQYF; cdr3_nt: TGTGCCAGCAGTTTCGGAGGGACAGCCCTCGGGCAGTACTTC
v_call: TRBV7-3; clone_size: .; cdr3_length: 17; j_call: TRBJ2-3; d_call: .; cdr3_aa: CASSLGRQPPGTDTQYF; cdr3_nt: TGTGCCAGCAGCTTAGGTCGACAGCCTCCCGGCACAGATACGCAGTATTTT
v_call: TRBV10-3; clone_size: .; cdr3_length: 14; j_call: TRBJ2-1; d_call: .; cdr3_aa: CAIHSGPPYNEQFF; cdr3_nt: TGTGCCATCCATAGCGGCCCTCCATACAATGAGCAGTTCTTC
v_call: TRBV27; clone_size: .; cdr3_length: 13; j_call: TRBJ1-2; d_call: .; cdr3_aa: CASSQGSDYGYTF; cdr3_nt: TGTGCCAGCAGTCAGGGGAGTGACTATGGCTACACCTTC
v_call: TRBV4-1; clone_size: .; cdr3_length: 11; j_call: TRBJ1-3; d_call: .; cdr3_aa: CASSYGGTIYF; cdr3_nt: TGCGCCAGCAGCTACGGGGGGACCATATATTTT
v_call: TRBV19; clone_size: .; cdr3_length: 16; j_call: TRBJ2-7; d_call: .; cdr3_aa: CASSAGGTHLSYEQYF; cdr3_nt: TGTGCCAGTAGTGCCGGCGGGACCCACCTCTCCTACGAGCAGTACTTC
v_call: TRBV5-4; clone_size: .; cdr3_length: 14; j_call: TRBJ2-7; d_call: .; cdr3_aa: CASSLEGQTYEQYF; cdr3_nt: TGTGCCAGCAGCTTGGAGGGACAAACCTACGAGCAGTACTTC
v_call: TRBV15; clone_size: .; cdr3_length: 17; j_call: TRBJ2-7; d_call: TRBD2; cdr3_aa: CATSRGLAGQSSYEQYF; cdr3_nt: TGTGCCACCAGCAGGGGGCTAGCGGGCCAAAGCTCCTACGAGCAGTACTTC
v_call: TRBV9; clone_size: .; cdr3_length: 17; j_call: TRBJ2-1; d_call: .; cdr3_aa: CASSVELRQSSYNEQFF; cdr3_nt: TGTGCCAGCAGCGTAGAGTTGCGGCAGAGCTCCTACAATGAGCAGTTCTTC
v_call: TRBV4-2; clone_size: .; cdr3_length: 17; j_call: TRBJ2-3; d_call: TRBD2; cdr3_aa: CASSQEIEGLAADTQYF; cdr3_nt: TGTGCCAGCAGCCAAGAAATTGAGGGACTAGCGGCAGATACGCAGTATTTT
v_call: TRBV5-1; clone_size: few; cdr3_length: 12; j_call: TRBJ2-2; d_call: .; cdr3_aa: CASSRSAGELFF; cdr3_nt: TGCGCCAGCAGCCGTAGTGCCGGGGAGCTGTTTTTT
v_call: TRBV5-1; clone_size: .; cdr3_length: 13; j_call: TRBJ2-3; d_call: .; cdr3_aa: CASSYRVTDTQYF; cdr3_nt: TGCGCCAGCAGCTACAGGGTGACAGATACGCAGTATTTT
v_call: TRBV19; clone_size: .; cdr3_length: 15; j_call: TRBJ1-4; d_call: .; cdr3_aa: CASSSPRGNNEKLFF; cdr3_nt: TGTGCCAGTAGTTCACCTCGGGGGAACAATGAAAAACTGTTTTTT
v_call: TRBV21-1; clone_size: .; cdr3_length: 17; j_call: TRBJ2-7; d_call: .; cdr3_aa: CASSPPGPGRVPYEQYF; cdr3_nt: TGTGCCAGCAGCCCCCCTGGGCCTGGCAGGGTCCCCTACGAGCAGTACTTC
v_call: TRBV2; clone_size: .; cdr3_length: 14; j_call: TRBJ2-2; d_call: .; cdr3_aa: CASSVVANTGELFF; cdr3_nt: TGTGCCAGCAGTGTCGTGGCTAACACCGGGGAGCTGTTTTTT
v_call: TRBV28; clone_size: .; cdr3_length: 14; j_call: TRBJ2-1; d_call: .; cdr3_aa: CASSLTLGYNEQFF; cdr3_nt: TGTGCCAGCAGTTTGACACTGGGTTACAATGAGCAGTTCTTC
v_call: TRBV15; clone_size: .; cdr3_length: 13; j_call: TRBJ2-1; d_call: .; cdr3_aa: CATSRDQGYEQFF; cdr3_nt: TGTGCCACCAGCAGAGACCAGGGGTATGAGCAGTTCTTC
v_call: TRBV14; clone_size: .; cdr3_length: 14; j_call: TRBJ2-5; d_call: TRBD1; cdr3_aa: CASSGTGFIETQYF; cdr3_nt: TGTGCCAGCAGCGGGACAGGGTTTATAGAGACCCAGTACTTC
v_call: TRBV2; clone_size: .; cdr3_length: 11; j_call: TRBJ2-1; d_call: .; cdr3_aa: CASSENASPFF; cdr3_nt: TGTGCCAGCAGTGAAAACGCGAGTCCGTTCTTC
v_call: TRBV29-1; clone_size: .; cdr3_length: 10; j_call: TRBJ2-1; d_call: .; cdr3_aa: CSARTDEQFF; cdr3_nt: TGCAGCGCTCGGACAGATGAGCAGTTCTTC
v_call: TRBV5-4; clone_size: .; cdr3_length: 17; j_call: TRBJ1-3; d_call: .; cdr3_aa: CASSFSPYGSSGNTIYF; cdr3_nt: TGTGCCAGCAGCTTTTCACCTTATGGCAGCTCTGGAAACACCATATATTTT
v_call: TRBV5-1; clone_size: .; cdr3_length: 15; j_call: TRBJ2-7; d_call: TRBD2; cdr3_aa: CASSWGLAGVSEQYF; cdr3_nt: TGCGCCAGCAGCTGGGGACTAGCGGGAGTCTCCGAGCAGTACTTC
v_call: TRBV9; clone_size: few; cdr3_length: 14; j_call: TRBJ2-2; d_call: .; cdr3_aa: CASSKSPNTGELFF; cdr3_nt: TGTGCCAGCAGCAAGAGTCCGAACACCGGGGAGCTGTTTTTT
v_call: TRBV4-2; clone_size: .; cdr3_length: 18; j_call: TRBJ2-3; d_call: TRBD2; cdr3_aa: CASSQGLAGGGYTDTQYF; cdr3_nt: TGTGCCAGCAGCCAAGGGCTAGCGGGAGGCGGTTACACAGATACGCAGTATTTT
v_call: TRBV29-1; clone_size: .; cdr3_length: 16; j_call: TRBJ1-4; d_call: TRBD1; cdr3_aa: CSVSDRGGLTNEKLFF; cdr3_nt: TGCAGCGTTTCGGACAGGGGCGGGTTAACTAATGAAAAACTGTTTTTT
v_call: TRBV5-1; clone_size: .; cdr3_length: 15; j_call: TRBJ2-5; d_call: TRBD2; cdr3_aa: CASSLRLAGQETQYF; cdr3_nt: TGCGCCAGCAGTCTACGACTAGCGGGACAAGAGACCCAGTACTTC
v_call: TRBV6-1; clone_size: .; cdr3_length: 18; j_call: TRBJ2-3; d_call: TRBD2; cdr3_aa: CASSDLGTSVVWTDTQYF; cdr3_nt: TGTGCCAGCAGTGACTTGGGGACTAGCGTAGTTTGGACAGATACGCAGTATTTT
v_call: TRBV27; clone_size: .; cdr3_length: 16; j_call: TRBJ2-7; d_call: TRBD1; cdr3_aa: CASSLGLGTGAYEQYF; cdr3_nt: TGTGCCAGCAGTTTAGGCCTCGGGACAGGAGCCTACGAGCAGTACTTC
v_call: TRBV5-1; clone_size: .; cdr3_length: 15; j_call: TRBJ2-2; d_call: .; cdr3_aa: CASRRGTANTGELFF; cdr3_nt: TGCGCCAGCAGAAGGGGCACCGCGAACACCGGGGAGCTGTTTTTT
v_call: TRBV27; clone_size: .; cdr3_length: 13; j_call: TRBJ2-4; d_call: .; cdr3_aa: CASSLGPGNIQYF; cdr3_nt: TGTGCCAGCAGTTTGGGGCCTGGAAACATTCAGTACTTC
v_call: TRBV28; clone_size: .; cdr3_length: 16; j_call: TRBJ2-3; d_call: .; cdr3_aa: CASSFQLAGWPDTQYF; cdr3_nt: TGTGCCAGCAGTTTCCAGCTAGCTGGATGGCCAGATACGCAGTATTTT
v_call: TRBV29-1; clone_size: .; cdr3_length: 16; j_call: TRBJ2-3; d_call: .; cdr3_aa: CSVEIGSQDNTDTQYF; cdr3_nt: TGCAGCGTCGAAATTGGGTCACAGGACAACACAGATACGCAGTATTTT
v_call: TRBV6-5; clone_size: .; cdr3_length: 14; j_call: TRBJ2-7; d_call: .; cdr3_aa: CASSYGGLRYEQYF; cdr3_nt: TGTGCCAGCAGTTACGGGGGACTTCGCTACGAGCAGTACTTC
v_call: TRBV7-9; clone_size: .; cdr3_length: 16; j_call: TRBJ2-1; d_call: .; cdr3_aa: CASSPVFSPVNNEQFF; cdr3_nt: TGTGCCAGCAGCCCGGTGTTCTCCCCGGTAAACAATGAGCAGTTCTTC
v_call: TRBV19; clone_size: .; cdr3_length: 16; j_call: TRBJ2-2; d_call: TRBD2; cdr3_aa: CASSMFGRAGTGELFF; cdr3_nt: TGTGCCAGTAGTATGTTCGGGAGGGCCGGCACCGGGGAGCTGTTTTTT
v_call: TRBV14; clone_size: .; cdr3_length: 13; j_call: TRBJ2-2; d_call: TRBD1; cdr3_aa: CASGQGLTGELFF; cdr3_nt: TGTGCCAGCGGACAGGGGTTAACCGGGGAGCTGTTTTTT
v_call: TRBV28; clone_size: .; cdr3_length: 16; j_call: TRBJ2-7; d_call: .; cdr3_aa: CASSPLSVSGSYEQYF; cdr3_nt: TGTGCCAGCAGTCCGTTATCGGTGTCCGGGTCCTACGAGCAGTACTTC
v_call: TRBV10-3; clone_size: .; cdr3_length: 16; j_call: TRBJ2-2; d_call: TRBD2; cdr3_aa: CAISEGLAGATGELFF; cdr3_nt: TGTGCCATCAGTGAGGGACTAGCGGGAGCTACCGGGGAGCTGTTTTTT
v_call: TRBV5-5; clone_size: .; cdr3_length: 14; j_call: TRBJ1-1; d_call: .; cdr3_aa: CASSLRLLNTEAFF; cdr3_nt: TGTGCCAGCAGCTTGAGACTGTTGAACACTGAAGCTTTCTTT
v_call: TRBV11-3; clone_size: once; cdr3_length: 15; j_call: TRBJ2-1; d_call: .; cdr3_aa: CASSPSEGKRDEQFF; cdr3_nt: TGTGCCAGCAGCCCCTCAGAAGGGAAGCGGGATGAGCAGTTCTTC
v_call: TRBV19; clone_size: .; cdr3_length: 13; j_call: TRBJ2-1; d_call: .; cdr3_aa: CASSSQWEDEQFF; cdr3_nt: TGTGCCAGTAGTTCCCAGTGGGAGGATGAGCAGTTCTTC
v_call: TRBV27; clone_size: .; cdr3_length: 13; j_call: TRBJ2-7; d_call: .; cdr3_aa: CASRPIGGGEQYF; cdr3_nt: TGTGCCAGCAGGCCTATTGGAGGTGGAGAGCAGTACTTC
v_call: TRBV19; clone_size: once; cdr3_length: 15; j_call: TRBJ2-3; d_call: TRBD2; cdr3_aa: CASSIVAGGPGTQYF; cdr3_nt: TGTGCCAGTAGTATAGTTGCGGGGGGTCCGGGAACGCAGTATTTT
v_call: TRBV6-1; clone_size: .; cdr3_length: 15; j_call: TRBJ2-7; d_call: TRBD1; cdr3_aa: CASSLRTGISYEQYF; cdr3_nt: TGTGCCAGCAGCCTTCGGACAGGGATCTCCTACGAGCAGTACTTC
v_call: TRBV19; clone_size: .; cdr3_length: 15; j_call: TRBJ1-1; d_call: .; cdr3_aa: CATRGGQGLNTEAFF; cdr3_nt: TGTGCCACACGGGGGGGGCAGGGATTGAACACTGAAGCTTTCTTT
v_call: TRBV15; clone_size: .; cdr3_length: 15; j_call: TRBJ1-1; d_call: TRBD1; cdr3_aa: CATSRDRAWNTEAFF; cdr3_nt: TGTGCCACCAGCAGGGACAGGGCTTGGAACACTGAAGCTTTCTTT
v_call: TRBV23-1; clone_size: .; cdr3_length: 15; j_call: TRBJ1-4; d_call: .; cdr3_aa: CASSQRTVINEKLFF; cdr3_nt: TGCGCCAGCAGTCAGAGGACAGTCATTAATGAAAAACTGTTTTTT
v_call: TRBV7-2; clone_size: .; cdr3_length: 14; j_call: TRBJ2-7; d_call: .; cdr3_aa: CASGIGGRSYEQYF; cdr3_nt: TGTGCCAGCGGCATTGGAGGGCGCTCCTACGAGCAGTACTTC
v_call: TRBV28; clone_size: .; cdr3_length: 18; j_call: TRBJ2-6; d_call: TRBD1; cdr3_aa: CASSLPGQGISGANVLTF; cdr3_nt: TGTGCCAGCAGTCTCCCCGGACAGGGCATCTCTGGGGCCAACGTCCTGACTTTC
v_call: TRBV5-6; clone_size: .; cdr3_length: 13; j_call: TRBJ2-7; d_call: .; cdr3_aa: CASSLGGGYEQYF; cdr3_nt: TGTGCCAGCAGCTTGGGAGGGGGCTACGAGCAGTACTTC
v_call: TRBV6-6; clone_size: .; cdr3_length: 8; j_call: TRBJ2-1; d_call: .; cdr3_aa: CQAGEQFF; cdr3_nt: TGTCAAGCCGGTGAGCAGTTCTTC
v_call: TRBV9; clone_size: .; cdr3_length: 13; j_call: TRBJ2-1; d_call: .; cdr3_aa: CASSVGQYNEQFF; cdr3_nt: TGTGCCAGCAGCGTAGGTCAATACAATGAGCAGTTCTTC